What follows are 3 T cell receptor beta chains derived from one specimen sequenced in a study of spatial heterogeneity in lung cancer. TCRdb redid the calling of the 5' RACE reads with MiXCR, one entry per CDR3 protein. Among 89,000 or so distinct CDR3 sequences, about 20% were seen once, and the ten largest hold roughly 6.2%. Time point defined: sample taken at primary tumor resection. No cell sorting; template was whole RNA from tumor, lung tissue or PBMC. The specimen was PBMCs, collected at surgery. The receptors originated from a male donor with early-stage non-small cell lung cancer.

Points on this clonotype: One end of the junction is discordant with germline, which a read error may explain. The chain has TRBV7-2 and TRBJ2-2; 8 nucleotides line up with TRBD1. Germline V gene data show CDR1 as SGHTA and CDR2 as FQGNSA. The CDR3 loop spans 14 amino acids. The CDR3 nucleotides read TGTGTCAGCAGCTGGACAGGGCGGGCCGGGGAGCTGTTTTTT. This sequence encodes CVSSWTGRAGELFF.

There are a few counts of this clonotype. The V and J genes are TRBV7-2 and TRBJ2-7; 7 bases are shared with TRBD1. The CDR3 runs to 15 residues. Germline V gene data show CDR1 as SGHTA and CDR2 as FQGNSA. J gave up 3 bases and V 7 bases, and 12 bases lay outside the gene matches. CDR3 DNA sequence: TGTGCCAGCACCCAAAGGGGGCCGGCTCTCTACGAGCAGTACTTC. As protein: CASTQRGPALYEQYF.

The table lists this clonotype with a few counts. CDR3 residues: CASSQEGQDYEQYF. The DNA for the CDR3 is TGTGCCAGCAGCCAAGAAGGACAGGACTACGAGCAGTACTTC. V and J are TRBV4-2 and TRBJ2-7, with TRBD1 matching over 7 bases. The CDR3 runs to 14 residues. The germline V gene encodes CDR1 LGHNA and CDR2 YNFKEQ. Trimming removed 0 bases from V and 3 bases from J; junction bases left unmatched: 2.